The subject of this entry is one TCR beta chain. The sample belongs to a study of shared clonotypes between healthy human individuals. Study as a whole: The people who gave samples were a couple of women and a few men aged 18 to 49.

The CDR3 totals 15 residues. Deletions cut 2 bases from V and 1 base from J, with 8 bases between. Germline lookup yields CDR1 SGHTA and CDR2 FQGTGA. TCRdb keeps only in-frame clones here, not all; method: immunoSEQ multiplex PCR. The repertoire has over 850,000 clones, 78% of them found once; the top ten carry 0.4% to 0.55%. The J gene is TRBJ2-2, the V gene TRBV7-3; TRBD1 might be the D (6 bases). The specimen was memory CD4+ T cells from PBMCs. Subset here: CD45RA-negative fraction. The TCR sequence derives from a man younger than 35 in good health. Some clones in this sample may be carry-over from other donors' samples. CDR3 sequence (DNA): TGTGCCAGCAGCTTACTACAGGGGAACACCGGGGAGCTGTTTTTT. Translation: CASSLLQGNTGELFF.